These 25 T cell receptor beta chains share one sample of origin, sequenced in a study of cytomegalovirus exposure and HLA in healthy donors. PCR was performed using 60 Vbeta and 13 Jbeta primers. The method was immunoSEQ multiplex PCR; TCRdb's version includes in-frame clones alone and lacks a portion of them. The table records 160,000 or so clones, roughly 80% of them present only once. Material: PBMCs. The receptor source for this set is a male donor in good health and CMV-seropositive.

J is TRBJ1-2 and V is TRBV7-2; 9 bases fit TRBD1. The CDR3 runs 14 residues. Germline V gene lookup returns CDR1 SGHTA and CDR2 FQGNSA. J gave up 8 bases and V 2 bases, and 6 bases lay outside the gene matches. In nucleotides, the CDR3 is TGTGCCAGCAGCTTACTACAGGGGGCTGGCGGCTACACCTTC. It translates to CASSLLQGAGGYTF.

The chain joins TRBV5-1 to TRBJ1-2; TRBD1 is a possible D gene (5 bases). The germline V gene encodes CDR1 SGHRS and CDR2 YFSETQ. Trimming cost V 3 bases and J 1 base, with 16 bases left between them. This CDR3 is 16 amino acids long. DNA for the CDR3: TGCGCCAGCAGCTCCCTAGGCGGGGGGATTAACTATGGCTACACCTTC. Its protein product is CASSSLGGGINYGYTF.

The genes are TRBV25-1 and TRBJ2-1; TRBD2 might be the D (6 bases). Germline V lookup: CDR1 MGHDK, CDR2 SYGVNS. The CDR3 consists of 15 residues. Trimming removed 3 bases from V and 4 bases from J, with 13 bases in between. CDR3 nucleotides: TGTGCCAGCAGTGATCTCGGGGGATCGTACAATGAGCAGTTCTTC. It yields the protein CASSDLGGSYNEQFF.

Comment on this clone: The junction differs from germline at one of its ends, possibly a read error. The chain couples TRBV7-9 to TRBJ1-3; perhaps TRBD1 as D (5 bases). Germline values: CDR1 SEHNR, CDR2 FQNEAQ (reference sequence). The CDR3 extends over 15 amino acids. The CDR3 loop reads CASSSGRGVGDTIYF. As DNA, the CDR3 is TGTGCCAGCAGCTCCGGACGGGGGGTTGGAGACACCATATATTTT.

This CDR3 is CASSSNRGRAAPSSTDTQYF. The CDR3 DNA sequence: TGCGCCAGCAGCTCGAACAGGGGAAGGGCGGCACCCTCTAGCACAGATACGCAGTATTTT. The chain has TRBV5-1 and TRBJ2-3; 7 bases match TRBD1. J gave up 0 bases and V 3 bases, and 19 bases lay outside the gene matches. The CDR3 sequence is 20 residues long. Germline-derived CDR1 and CDR2 are SGHRS and YFSETQ.

The gene calls are TRBV5-8 and TRBJ2-3; possibly TRBD2 for D (5 bases). CDR3 length: 18 amino acids. Trimming shortened V by 1 base and J by 3 bases, and 21 bases separated the two germline ends. CDR1 SGHTS and CDR2 YDEGEE come from the germline V gene. The CDR3 spells CASSLRRPALVWTDTQYF. The CDR3, as DNA: TGTGCCAGCAGCTTGAGAAGGCCGGCACTAGTTTGGACAGATACGCAGTATTTT.

This clone was detected only once. The genes are TRBV27 and TRBJ2-7; 9 nucleotides line up with TRBD1. The germline gives CDR1 MNHEY, CDR2 SMNVEV (reference sequence). The CDR3 covers 14 residues. Trimming cost V 0 bases and J 5 bases; bases outside gene matches: 2. The CDR3 region has the DNA TGTGCCAGCAGTTTATCAGACAGGGGGAACGAGCAGTACTTC. Encoded protein: CASSLSDRGNEQYF.

This clone came up once. This chain uses TRBV30 with TRBJ2-3; 8 nucleotides line up with TRBD1. V dropped 2 bases and J dropped 9; count of bases not matched to a gene: 7. Germline V gene lookup returns CDR1 GTSNPN and CDR2 SVGIG (reference sequence). This CDR3 has 13 amino acids. The CDR3 DNA follows: TGTGCCTGGAGTAGTCTAACAGGGGGAACGCAGTATTTT. Translation: CAWSSLTGGTQYF. The whole variable domain, filled in from reference TRBV30 and TRBJ2-3, reads SQTIHQWPATLVQPVGSPLSLECTVEGTSNPNLYWYRQAAGRGLQLLFYSVGIGQISSEVPQNLSASRPQDRQFILSSKKLLLSDSGFYLCAWSSLTGGTQYFGPGTRLTVL.

This clone was found a few times. The V gene is TRBV7-6, the J gene TRBJ2-2, with D maybe TRBD2 (5 bases). Trimming removed 4 bases from V and 5 bases from J, with 17 bases in between. Germline loops: CDR1 SGHVS, CDR2 FNYEAQ. The CDR3 consists of 16 residues. The DNA for the CDR3 is TGTGCCAGCAGCTCTAGTGGGCTACTAGGGACCGGGGAGCTGTTTTTT. This gives the protein CASSSSGLLGTGELFF.

The CDR3 reads CASSLGSWATNSPLHF. The CDR3 bases are TGTGCCAGCAGCTTGGGATCCTGGGCCACTAATTCACCCCTCCACTTT. The J gene is TRBJ1-6, the V gene TRBV5-5; D gene unclear. This CDR3 contains 16 residues. V lost 0 bases and J lost 6, with 13 bases in between. Germline CDR1 is SGHKS and CDR2 is YYEKEE (reference sequence).

CDR3 region: CAWSVLGGTEAFF. In nucleotides, the CDR3 is TGTGCCTGGAGTGTACTGGGGGGCACTGAAGCTTTCTTT. V usage is TRBV30 and J usage is TRBJ1-1; D perhaps matches TRBD1 (5 bases). Trimming cost V 0 bases and J 4 bases, with 9 bases left between them. The V gene's germline CDR1 is GTSNPN and CDR2 SVGIG (reference sequence). This CDR3 has 13 residues. Complete variable domain (other parts from reference TRBV30 and TRBJ1-1): SQTIHQWPATLVQPVGSPLSLECTVEGTSNPNLYWYRQAAGRGLQLLFYSVGIGQISSEVPQNLSASRPQDRQFILSSKKLLLSDSGFYLCAWSVLGGTEAFFGQGTRLTVV.

The V gene is TRBV27, the J gene TRBJ2-1, with TRBD2 matching over 9 bases. The CDR3 extends over 15 amino acids. V shed 4 bases, J shed 7 bases, and the junction held 8 bases outside the gene matches. Germline CDR1 is MNHEY and CDR2 is SMNVEV (reference sequence). CDR3 in DNA: TGTGCCAGCAGTTCTTACTTGCGGGAGGGAAATGAGCAGTTCTTC. Amino acids: CASSSYLREGNEQFF.

The J gene is TRBJ1-6, the V gene TRBV4-3, with a weak D call TRBD1 (5 bases). CDR1 and CDR2 (germline): LGHNA, YSLEER. This CDR3 comprises 14 residues. Trimming pared 0 bases from V and 11 bases from J, leaving 11 bases between. The CDR3 is CASSQDRGNTPLHF. CDR3 coding DNA: TGCGCCAGCAGCCAAGATAGGGGTAACACACCCCTCCACTTT.

The chain has TRBV4-1 and TRBJ1-2, with 9 bases fitting TRBD1. Germline CDR1 reads MGHRA; CDR2 reads YSYEKL. The V segment lost 1 base and the J segment 3 bases; nucleotides outside the gene matches: 3. The CDR3 contains 15 residues. The CDR3 region is CASSQGQGDYYGYTF. For the CDR3, the DNA is TGCGCCAGCAGCCAAGGACAGGGGGATTACTATGGCTACACCTTC.

The chain recombines TRBV7-8 with TRBJ1-5; a weak D match, TRBD1 (5 bases). The CDR3 extends over 13 amino acids. With 3 bases removed from V and 6 bases from J, the gap between germline ends came to 9 bases. The V gene's germline CDR1 is SGHVS and CDR2 FQNEAQ. The CDR3 sequence is CASSLGLSQPQHF. The CDR3 nucleotides read TGTGCCAGCAGCTTGGGACTCTCTCAGCCCCAGCATTTT.

This chain uses TRBV2 with TRBJ2-1, with D possibly being TRBD2 (5 bases). Trimming pared 9 bases from V and 3 bases from J, leaving 18 bases between. The CDR3 spans 15 residues. The germline V gene encodes CDR1 SNHLY and CDR2 FYNNEI. CDR3 coding DNA: TGTGCCAGAAACGTGGGTCTAGCCCGCTACAATGAGCAGTTCTTC. It is translated as CARNVGLARYNEQFF. The entire variable domain, with the rest obtained from reference TRBV2 and TRBJ2-1, is as follows: EPEVTQTPSHQVTQMGQEVILRCVPISNHLYFYWYRQILGQKVEFLVSFYNNEISEKSEIFDDQFSVERPDGSNFTLKIRSTKLEDSAMYFCARNVGLARYNEQFFGPGTRLTVL.

The chain employs TRBV13 and TRBJ2-3, with 12 positions matching TRBD2. This CDR3 has 15 residues. With V trimmed by 5 bases and J by 10 bases, 10 bases remained unmatched. The germline V gene has CDR1 PRHDT and CDR2 FYEKMQ (reference sequence). CDR3 residues: CASSERPTSGSSQYF. The CDR3 DNA reads TGTGCCAGCAGCGAACGTCCGACTAGCGGGAGTTCGCAGTATTTT.

This rearrangement joins TRBV5-1 to TRBJ2-3, with D tentatively TRBD2 (6 bases). The CDR3 length is 16 residues. Per the germline V gene, CDR1 is SGHRS and CDR2 is YFSETQ. Trimming stripped 1 base from V and 2 bases from J, with 14 bases between. CDR3 coding DNA: TGCGCCAGCAGCTTGAATATTCGGGGGATCACAGATACGCAGTATTTT. Its protein product is CASSLNIRGITDTQYF.

CDR3 coding DNA: TGTGCCAGCACTCCGGTGGGGGGGCGAGTAGACACTGAAGCTTTCTTT. Protein product: CASTPVGGRVDTEAFF. The chain combines TRBV27 with TRBJ1-1; TRBD1 is a possible D gene (6 bases). CDR3 length: 16 amino acids. The V end lost 7 bases, the J end lost 3 bases, and 21 bases lay between the germline ends. The germline gives CDR1 MNHEY, CDR2 SMNVEV (reference sequence).

This rearrangement joins TRBV9 to TRBJ2-1; 10 bases are shared with TRBD2. The germline V gene has CDR1 SGDLS and CDR2 YYNGEE. V lost 3 bases, J lost 4 bases, and 4 bases stayed unmatched. The CDR3 is 15 residues long. The CDR3 nucleotides read TGTGCCAGCAGCGAAACTAGCGGGAAGTACAATGAGCAGTTCTTC. It translates to CASSETSGKYNEQFF.

In this sample, this clone turned up a few times. This chain uses TRBV18 with TRBJ1-1; possible D gene TRBD1, 5 bases. Trimming shortened V by 4 bases and J by 8 bases, and 14 bases separated the two germline ends. Germline values: CDR1 KGHSH, CDR2 LQKENI. The CDR3 is 13 amino acids. Here the CDR3 reads CASSLGAPREAFF. The CDR3 DNA sequence: TGTGCCAGCTCACTTGGGGCTCCTCGGGAAGCTTTCTTT.

The chain recombines TRBV30 with TRBJ2-1; D call uncertain. In germline, CDR1 is GTSNPN, CDR2 SVGIG (reference sequence). With 2 bases removed from V and 0 bases from J, the gap between germline ends came to 14 bases. The CDR3 has 16 amino acids. CDR3 region: CAWSLSTRGSYNEQFF. CDR3 DNA: TGTGCCTGGAGTCTGTCCACGCGAGGCTCCTACAATGAGCAGTTCTTC.

The chain links TRBV19 to TRBJ1-2, with a possible D match to TRBD1 (5 bases). Trimming left V 2 bases short and J 4 bases short, with 8 bases between. This CDR3 has 13 amino acids. Germline V gene sequence: CDR1 LNHDA, CDR2 SQIVND (reference sequence). The CDR3 loop reads CASSIRGSYGYTF. The CDR3 DNA reads as TGTGCCAGTAGTATAAGGGGCAGCTATGGCTACACCTTC.

The V call is TRBV9, the J call TRBJ1-3; the D gene is possibly TRBD1 (6 bases). The germline V gene encodes CDR1 SGDLS and CDR2 YYNGEE. Trimming took off 3 bases at V and 0 bases at J, with 13 bases between the two ends. The length of the CDR3 is 16 residues. CDR3 in DNA: TGTGCCAGCAGCGCGAGTCCGGACAGCTCTGGAAACACCATATATTTT. This gives the protein CASSASPDSSGNTIYF.

The chain's CDR3 is CASSQTVSVSSEAFF. CDR3 nucleotides: TGTGCCAGCAGCCAAACCGTGAGCGTATCCTCTGAAGCTTTCTTT. The V call is TRBV7-8, the J call TRBJ1-1; D remains ambiguous. From germline, CDR1 is SGHVS and CDR2 FQNEAQ. The CDR3 has 15 residues. Between the trimmed V and J ends, which lost 5 bases and 6 bases, there was a span of 19 bases.